These 19 T cell receptor beta chains were all obtained from the same sample, sequenced in a study of identical twins. TCRdb itself ran the 5' RACE reads through MiXCR, one entry per CDR3 protein. Here the sample spans about 530,000 distinct CDR3 sequences, about a fifth being singletons. The sample also formed part of further work on yellow fever vaccine responses in identical twins.

The sequencing input was CD4+ T cells sorted from blood. These receptor sequences come from a woman aged 18-29 years in good health.

V gene TRBV15 combines with J gene TRBJ1-6; possible D gene TRBD1, 5 bases. The CDR3 has 13 residues. V was shortened by 5 bases and J by 11 bases, with 13 bases between the two germline ends. Germline V CDR1 and CDR2: LNHNV, YYDKDF (reference sequence). CDR3 in DNA: TGTGCCACCAGCCCCGCGGGGGGGGCACCCCTCCACTTT. It codes for CATSPAGGAPLHF.

The gene calls are TRBV20-1 and TRBJ2-3, with 8 positions matching TRBD2. V was clipped by 3 bases and J by 3 bases; unmatched bases: 11. This CDR3 is built from 16 residues. Germline V lookup: CDR1 DFQATT, CDR2 SNEGSKA (reference sequence). CDR3 coding DNA: TGCAGTGCTAGCCCGATAATCCGGGAGGGGACAGATACGCAGTATTTT. Translated: CSASPIIREGTDTQYF.

The chain employs TRBV28 and TRBJ1-1; TRBD1 matches 9 bases. Trimming removed 4 bases from V and 3 bases from J; junction bases left unmatched: 6. The CDR3 has 15 amino acids. Germline V lookup: CDR1 MDHEN, CDR2 SYDVKM. CDR3 region: CASSSDRGRYTEAFF. The CDR3 DNA reads TGTGCCAGCAGTTCGGACAGGGGACGGTACACTGAAGCTTTCTTT. Supplemented by reference TRBV28 and TRBJ1-1, the full variable domain reads DVKVTQSSRYLVKRTGEKVFLECVQDMDHENMFWYRQDPGLGLRLIYFSYDVKMKEKGDIPEGYSVSREKKERFSLILESASTNQTSMYLCASSSDRGRYTEAFFGQGTRLTVV.

CDR3 sequence reads: CASSLAGTENSPLHF. CDR3 in DNA: TGCGCCAGCAGCTTGGCCGGGACGGAGAATTCACCCCTCCACTTT. The rearrangement links TRBV5-1 to TRBJ1-6; D perhaps matches TRBD1 (5 bases). The CDR3 extends over 15 amino acids. With 0 bases removed from V and 7 bases from J, the gap between germline ends came to 11 bases. Germline CDR1 is SGHRS and CDR2 is YFSETQ.

This clonotype was detected only a few times. The CDR3 here is CASSKNTGGGQPQHF. The CDR3 DNA is TGTGCCAGCAGCAAGAACACAGGGGGCGGACAGCCCCAGCATTTT. V is TRBV12-3 or TRBV12-4 and J is TRBJ1-5; 9 nucleotides agree with TRBD1. V shed 6 bases and J 7 bases; nucleotides not matched to a gene: 10. There are 15 residues in the CDR3.

This clonotype was detected only a few times. The chain is built from TRBV20-1 and TRBJ2-3; possibly TRBD2 for D (6 bases). Germline loops: CDR1 DFQATT, CDR2 SNEGSKA (reference sequence). This CDR3 is 16 amino acids long. Trimming took off 4 bases at V and 3 bases at J, with 20 bases between the two ends. This CDR3 reads CSATPARDSLTDTQYF. CDR3 sequence (DNA): TGCAGTGCTACCCCCGCCAGGGACTCATTAACAGATACGCAGTATTTT.

The rearrangement links TRBV5-8 to TRBJ1-4, with 8 bases aligning to TRBD1. The CDR3 is 15 amino acids. Germline-derived CDR1 and CDR2 are SGHTS and YDEGEE. V dropped 2 bases and J dropped 7; count of bases not matched to a gene: 7. CDR3: CASSLGTGGGEKLFF. In nucleotides, the CDR3 is TGTGCCAGCAGCTTAGGGACAGGAGGAGGTGAAAAACTGTTTTTT.

The V and J genes are TRBV18 and TRBJ1-1, with 7 bases matching TRBD1. The CDR3 covers 16 residues. Germline-derived CDR1 and CDR2 are KGHSH and LQKENI. Trimming cost V 1 base and J 1 base; bases outside gene matches: 6. Here the CDR3 reads CASSPRSGQKNTEAFF. CDR3 nucleotide sequence: TGTGCCAGCTCACCACGGTCGGGACAGAAGAACACTGAAGCTTTCTTT.

This clonotype was seen only once. The chain is built from TRBV7-2 and TRBJ2-2; 9 positions match TRBD2. The CDR3 loop spans 16 amino acids. V gave up 1 base and J gave up 5 bases; unmatched junction bases: 5. CDR1 is SGHTA and CDR2 is FQGNSA in the germline V gene. The CDR3 DNA reads TGTGCCAGCAGCTTAGTGGGCGGGGGGGCGACCGGGGAGCTGTTTTTT. Translating gives CASSLVGGGATGELFF.

This sequence joins TRBV4-2 and TRBJ2-7, with D tentatively TRBD1 or TRBD2 (6 bases each). V dropped 2 bases and J dropped 3 bases, with 14 bases sitting between them. The CDR3 spans 15 residues. The V gene's germline CDR1 is LGHNA and CDR2 YNFKEQ. This CDR3 is CASSQPDGGGYEQYF. CDR3 in DNA: TGTGCCAGCAGCCAACCTGATGGAGGGGGCTACGAGCAGTACTTC.

This chain joins TRBV7-9 and TRBJ2-5; 8 nucleotides line up with TRBD2. V shed 10 bases, J shed 5 bases, and the junction held 15 bases outside the gene matches. The CDR3 runs 15 residues. The germline CDR1 and CDR2 sequences are SEHNR and FQNEAQ (reference sequence). The CDR3 DNA follows: TGTGCCACACCCCATATTAGCGGGAAGTCGGAGACCCAGTACTTC. It translates to CATPHISGKSETQYF.

The rearrangement links TRBV12-3 or TRBV12-4 to TRBJ1-5; possibly TRBD1 for D (6 bases). This CDR3 is 16 amino acids long. Trimming took 11 bases from V and 2 from J, leaving 22 bases between them. The CDR3 region is CAPSSFGGAGNQPQHF. CDR3 nucleotide sequence: TGTGCCCCCTCCTCTTTTGGGGGCGCGGGCAATCAGCCCCAGCATTTT.

This clonotype was recorded many times. CDR3 nucleotide sequence: TGCAGTGCACGACTAGATACGCAGTATTTT. Its protein is CSARLDTQYF. This rearrangement joins TRBV20-1 to TRBJ2-3; D remains unclear. Germline assignment: CDR1 DFQATT and CDR2 SNEGSKA (reference sequence). V was cut by 6 bases and J by 5 bases, with 6 bases left in between. The CDR3 covers 10 residues.

CDR3 DNA sequence: TGTGCCAGCAGCGGGGGACAGGGGAACATGAACGAGCAGTACTTC. Translation: CASSGGQGNMNEQYF. The gene calls are TRBV2 and TRBJ2-7; 10 positions agree with TRBD1. The CDR3 length is 15 residues. J was trimmed by 5 bases and V by 6 bases; bases with no gene match: 10. Per germline, CDR1 SNHLY and CDR2 FYNNEI. The whole variable domain, remainder taken from reference TRBV2 and TRBJ2-7, is EPEVTQTPSHQVTQMGQEVILRCVPISNHLYFYWYRQILGQKVEFLVSFYNNEISEKSEIFDDQFSVERPDGSNFTLKIRSTKLEDSAMYFCASSGGQGNMNEQYFGPGTRLTVT.

The chain combines TRBV19 with TRBJ2-1, with unresolved D. The CDR3 extends over 13 amino acids. The V gene's germline CDR1 is LNHDA and CDR2 SQIVND (reference sequence). V shed 3 bases and J shed 4 bases, with 7 bases lying between them. CDR3 sequence reads: CASSMRTYNEQFF. Here the CDR3 DNA reads TGTGCCAGTAGTATGCGAACGTACAATGAGCAGTTCTTC.

V gene TRBV5-1 combines with J gene TRBJ2-1, with 11 bases that match TRBD2. The CDR3 has 18 amino acids. Germline CDR1 SGHRS, CDR2 YFSETQ. Losses at the gene ends were 3 bases for V and 8 bases for J; bases not matched to a gene: 16. The CDR3 here is CASSSHTTTSGSNYEQFF. For the CDR3, the DNA is TGCGCCAGCAGCTCCCACACCACAACTAGCGGGAGTAACTATGAGCAGTTCTTC.

The chain employs TRBV6-5 and TRBJ1-1, with a weak D call TRBD1 (5 bases). The length of the CDR3 is 16 residues. Germline-derived CDR1 and CDR2 are MNHEY and SVGAGI. V was pared by 2 bases and J by 1 base, with 14 bases between. CDR3 in DNA: TGTGCCAGCAGTTACAGGTGGCAAGGGGAGAACACTGAAGCTTTCTTT. Protein sequence: CASSYRWQGENTEAFF.

This clonotype was recorded a few times. The rearrangement links TRBV25-1 to TRBJ2-1; 11 bases line up with TRBD2. This CDR3 contains 18 residues. Germline V gene sequence: CDR1 MGHDK, CDR2 SYGVNS. V lost 10 bases to trimming and J lost 0 bases; unmatched junction nucleotides: 14. The CDR3 protein is CATQSLGSGRGSYNEQFF. As DNA, the CDR3 is TGTGCCACCCAAAGTTTGGGTAGCGGGAGGGGCTCCTACAATGAGCAGTTCTTC.

V usage is TRBV20-1 and J usage is TRBJ2-7; D call uncertain. Germline V gene lookup returns CDR1 DFQATT and CDR2 SNEGSKA (reference sequence). With 0 bases removed from V and 2 bases from J, the gap between germline ends came to 8 bases. CDR3 length: 13 residues. The CDR3 bases are TGCAGTGCTAGAGATGTGGTAACCTACGAGCAGTACGTC. This gives the protein CSARDVVTYEQYV.